This T cell receptor (beta chain) was identified during a study of blood T cell repertoires in COVID-19. The CDR3 runs to 15 residues. Germline V gives CDR1 SGHRS, CDR2 YFSETQ. Trimming removed 5 bases from V and 5 bases from J; junction bases left unmatched: 13. Clones were sequenced by immunoSEQ multiplex PCR, and TCRdb holds only the in-frame ones, with some missing. The repertoire includes about 190,000 clones, around four fifths of them detected once, and under 7.5% sits in the top ten. The sequenced sample consisted of peripheral blood. The TCR was taken from a middle-aged woman with acute or convalescent COVID-19. The chain has TRBV5-1 and TRBJ2-7; TRBD1 agrees at 7 bases. Written as DNA, the CDR3 is TGCGCCAGCAGTTTGTCAGGGGACAGTTTCAACGAGCAGTACTTC. It is translated as CASSLSGDSFNEQYF.